The text below deals with one T cell receptor beta chain. This entry is derived from a study of blood T cell repertoires in COVID-19. TCRdb's copy holds only in-frame clones and misses some; the assay was immunoSEQ multiplex PCR. The sample records 200,000 to 250,000 clones, around 88% being singletons. Cohort 3 recovery required two negative PCRs, clearance, or symptom resolution. Germline V gives CDR1 SGHRS, CDR2 YFSETQ. There are 16 residues in the CDR3. J gave up 1 base and V 4 bases, and 4 bases lay outside the gene matches. This receptor was taken from a woman between 45 and 65 years old who had recovered from COVID-19. Sequenced material: PBMCs or T cells enriched from blood (not recorded which). J is TRBJ2-2 and V is TRBV5-1, with 10 bases lining up with TRBD2. CDR3 region: CASSQGLAWNTGELFF. Here the CDR3 DNA reads TGCGCCAGCAGCCAGGGACTAGCGTGGAACACCGGGGAGCTGTTTTTT. Drawing the rest from reference TRBV5-1 and TRBJ2-2, the complete variable domain is KAGVTQTPRYLIKTRGQQVTLSCSPISGHRSVSWYQQTPGQGLQFLFEYFSETQRNKGNFPGRFSGRQFSNSRSEMNVSTLELGDSALYLCASSQGLAWNTGELFFGEGSRLTVL.